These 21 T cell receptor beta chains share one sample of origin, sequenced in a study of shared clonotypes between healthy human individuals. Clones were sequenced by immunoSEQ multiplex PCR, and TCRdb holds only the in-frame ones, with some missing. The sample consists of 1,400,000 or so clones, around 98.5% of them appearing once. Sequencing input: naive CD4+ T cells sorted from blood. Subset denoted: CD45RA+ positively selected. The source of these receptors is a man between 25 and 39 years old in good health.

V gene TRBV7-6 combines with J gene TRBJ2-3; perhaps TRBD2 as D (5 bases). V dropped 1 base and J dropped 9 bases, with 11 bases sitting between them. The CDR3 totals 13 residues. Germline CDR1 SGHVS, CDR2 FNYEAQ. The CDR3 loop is CASSLELGVTQYF. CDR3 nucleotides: TGTGCCAGCAGCTTAGAACTCGGGGTGACGCAGTATTTT.

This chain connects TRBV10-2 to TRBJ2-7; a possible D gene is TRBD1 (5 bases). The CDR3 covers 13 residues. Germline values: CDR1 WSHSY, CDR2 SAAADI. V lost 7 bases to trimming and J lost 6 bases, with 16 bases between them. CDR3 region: CASNPQGAGEQYF. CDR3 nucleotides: TGCGCCAGCAACCCCCAGGGCGCAGGCGAGCAGTACTTC.

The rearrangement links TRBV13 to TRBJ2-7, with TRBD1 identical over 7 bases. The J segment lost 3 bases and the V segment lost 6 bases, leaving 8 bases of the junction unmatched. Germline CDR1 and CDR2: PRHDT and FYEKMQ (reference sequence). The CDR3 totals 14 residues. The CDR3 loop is CASRPSGQSYEQYF. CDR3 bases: TGTGCCAGCAGGCCATCGGGACAGAGCTACGAGCAGTACTTC.

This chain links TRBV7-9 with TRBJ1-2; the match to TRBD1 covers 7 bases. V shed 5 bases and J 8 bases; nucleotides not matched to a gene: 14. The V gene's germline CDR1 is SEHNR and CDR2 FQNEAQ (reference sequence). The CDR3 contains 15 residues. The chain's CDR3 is CASSRKNGQAGGYTF. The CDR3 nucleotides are TGTGCCAGCAGCCGAAAAAATGGACAGGCCGGCGGCTACACCTTC.

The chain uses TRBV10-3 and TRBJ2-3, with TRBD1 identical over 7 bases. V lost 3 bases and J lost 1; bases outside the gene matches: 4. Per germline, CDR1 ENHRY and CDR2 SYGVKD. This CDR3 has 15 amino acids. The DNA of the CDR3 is TGTGCCATCAGTGACCAAACAGGGGGCACAGATACGCAGTATTTT. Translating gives CAISDQTGGTDTQYF.

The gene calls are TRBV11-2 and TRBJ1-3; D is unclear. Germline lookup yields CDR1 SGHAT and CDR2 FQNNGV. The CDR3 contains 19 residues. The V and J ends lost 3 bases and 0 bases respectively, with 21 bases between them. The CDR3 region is CASSLWLGFGRSSGNTIYF. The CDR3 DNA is TGTGCCAGCAGCTTGTGGCTAGGTTTCGGCCGTAGCTCTGGAAACACCATATATTTT.

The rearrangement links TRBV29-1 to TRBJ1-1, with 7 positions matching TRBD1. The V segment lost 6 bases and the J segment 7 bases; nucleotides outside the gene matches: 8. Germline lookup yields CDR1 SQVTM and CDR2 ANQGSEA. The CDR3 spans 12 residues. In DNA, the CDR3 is TGCAGCGTCTTGACAGGGTTCGGTGAAGCTTTCTTT. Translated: CSVLTGFGEAFF.

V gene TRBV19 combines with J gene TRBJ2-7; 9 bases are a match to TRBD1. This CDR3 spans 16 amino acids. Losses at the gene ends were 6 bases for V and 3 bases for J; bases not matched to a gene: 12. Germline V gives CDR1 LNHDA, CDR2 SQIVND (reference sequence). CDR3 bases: TGTGCCAGTAGCATAACCACCGGGACAGGGTTCTACGAGCAGTACTTC. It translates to CASSITTGTGFYEQYF.

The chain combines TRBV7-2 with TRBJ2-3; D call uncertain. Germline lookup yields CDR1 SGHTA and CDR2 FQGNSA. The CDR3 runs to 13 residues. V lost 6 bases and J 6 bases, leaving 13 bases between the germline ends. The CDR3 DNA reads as TGTGCCAGCAGTTTAACAGCTTTGGATACGCAGTATTTT. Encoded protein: CASSLTALDTQYF.

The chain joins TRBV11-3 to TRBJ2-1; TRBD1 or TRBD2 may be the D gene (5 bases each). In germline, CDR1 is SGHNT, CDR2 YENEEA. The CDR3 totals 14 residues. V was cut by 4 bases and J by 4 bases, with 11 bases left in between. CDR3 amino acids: CASSSSGGYNEQFF. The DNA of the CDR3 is TGTGCCAGCAGCTCCTCTGGGGGATACAATGAGCAGTTCTTC. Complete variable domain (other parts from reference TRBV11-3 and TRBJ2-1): EAGVVQSPRYKIIEKKQPVAFWCNPISGHNTLYWYLQNLGQGPELLIRYENEEAVDDSQLPKDRFSAERLKGVDSTLKIQPAELGDSAVYLCASSSSGGYNEQFFGPGTRLTVL.

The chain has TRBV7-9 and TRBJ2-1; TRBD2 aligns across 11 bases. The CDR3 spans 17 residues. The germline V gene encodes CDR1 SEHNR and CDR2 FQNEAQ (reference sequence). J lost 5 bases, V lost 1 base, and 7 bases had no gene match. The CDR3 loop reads CASSLGALAGGHNEQFF. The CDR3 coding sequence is TGTGCCAGCAGCTTAGGGGCGCTAGCGGGAGGCCACAATGAGCAGTTCTTC.

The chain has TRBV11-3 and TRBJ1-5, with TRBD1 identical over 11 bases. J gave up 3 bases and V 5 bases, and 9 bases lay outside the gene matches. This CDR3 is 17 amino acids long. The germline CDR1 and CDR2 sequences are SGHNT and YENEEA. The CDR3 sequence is CASSLRKGQGDNQPQHF. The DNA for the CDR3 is TGTGCCAGCAGCCTAAGGAAGGGACAGGGGGACAATCAGCCCCAGCATTTT.

The CDR3 region has the DNA TGTGCCAGCAGTTTTCGTATAGGGGTCGGCTACACCTTC. Its translation: CASSFRIGVGYTF. The J gene is TRBJ1-2, the V gene TRBV28, with D possibly being TRBD1 (5 bases). This CDR3 has 13 residues. The germline V gene encodes CDR1 MDHEN and CDR2 SYDVKM. V was trimmed by 3 bases and J by 8 bases, leaving 13 bases between them.

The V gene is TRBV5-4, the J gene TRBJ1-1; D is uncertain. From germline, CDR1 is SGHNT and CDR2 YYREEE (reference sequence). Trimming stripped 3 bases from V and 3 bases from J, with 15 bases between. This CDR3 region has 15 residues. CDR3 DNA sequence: TGTGCCAGCAGCTCTGCCTTAGGTGGGGACACTGAAGCTTTCTTT. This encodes CASSSALGGDTEAFF.

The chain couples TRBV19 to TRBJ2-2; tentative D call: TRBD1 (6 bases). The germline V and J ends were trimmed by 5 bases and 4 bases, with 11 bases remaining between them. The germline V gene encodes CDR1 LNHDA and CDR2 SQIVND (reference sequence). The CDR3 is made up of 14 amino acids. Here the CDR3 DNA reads TGTGCCAGTAGTGTGGGACACTTCACCGGGGAGCTGTTTTTT. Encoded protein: CASSVGHFTGELFF.

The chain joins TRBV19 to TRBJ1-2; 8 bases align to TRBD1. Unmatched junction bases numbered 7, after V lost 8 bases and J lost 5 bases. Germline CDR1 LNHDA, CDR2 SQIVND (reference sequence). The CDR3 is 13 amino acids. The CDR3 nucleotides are TGTGCCAGTCTCCAAGACAGGGGATATGGCTACACCTTC. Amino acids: CASLQDRGYGYTF.

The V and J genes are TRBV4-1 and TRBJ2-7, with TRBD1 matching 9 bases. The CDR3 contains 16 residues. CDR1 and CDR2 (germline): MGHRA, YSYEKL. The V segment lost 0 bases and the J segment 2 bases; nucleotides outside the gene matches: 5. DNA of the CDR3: TGCGCCAGCAGCCAAGATCTAAGACAGGGGGCCTACGAGCAGTACTTC. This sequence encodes CASSQDLRQGAYEQYF.

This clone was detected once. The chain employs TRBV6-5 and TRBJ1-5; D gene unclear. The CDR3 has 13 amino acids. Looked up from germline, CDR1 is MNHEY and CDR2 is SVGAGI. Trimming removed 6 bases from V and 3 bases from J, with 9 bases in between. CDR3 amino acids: CASRKGVNQPQHF. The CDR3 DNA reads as TGTGCCAGCAGGAAGGGAGTCAATCAGCCCCAGCATTTT.

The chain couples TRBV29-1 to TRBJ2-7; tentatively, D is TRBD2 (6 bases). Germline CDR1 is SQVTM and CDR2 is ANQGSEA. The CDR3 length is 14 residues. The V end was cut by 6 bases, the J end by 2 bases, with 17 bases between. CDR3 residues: CSVGGRGNTYEQYF. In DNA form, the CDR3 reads TGCAGCGTGGGCGGGCGGGGAAATACCTACGAGCAGTACTTC.

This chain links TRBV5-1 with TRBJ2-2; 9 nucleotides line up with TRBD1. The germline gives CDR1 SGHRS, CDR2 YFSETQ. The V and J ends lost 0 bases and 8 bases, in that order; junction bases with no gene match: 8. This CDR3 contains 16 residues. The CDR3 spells CASSLARDRVTGELFF. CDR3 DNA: TGCGCCAGCAGCTTGGCACGGGACAGGGTGACGGGGGAGCTGTTTTTT.

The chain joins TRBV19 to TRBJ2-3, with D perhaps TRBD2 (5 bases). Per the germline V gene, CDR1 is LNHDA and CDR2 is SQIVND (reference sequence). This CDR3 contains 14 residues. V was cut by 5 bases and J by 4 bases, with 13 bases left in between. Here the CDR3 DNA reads TGTGCCAGTAGTTTAAATCTAGCTTCAGATACGCAGTATTTT. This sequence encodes CASSLNLASDTQYF.